This TCR beta chain was retrieved from a study of T cell responses to AZD1222 COVID-19 vaccine. Libraries were prepared by immunoSEQ multiplex PCR; TCRdb keeps only in-frame clonotypes and omits some of them. The sample holds fewer than 140,000 clones; about 90% are singletons and the top ten take roughly 8%. Study-wide findings and caveats: The span of vaccine-associated CD4 TCRs extended across spike, with dominance at 160-218 and 743-854. Just six AZD1222 recipients tested seropositive at baseline. The study reported that nearly half of spike-specific TCRs target unmutated variant regions.

The CDR3 consists of 14 residues. V dropped 5 bases and J dropped 7 bases, with 15 bases sitting between them. The germline V gene encodes CDR1 SEHNR and CDR2 FQNEAQ (reference sequence). Second-dose timings of about 4 or about 12 weeks were pooled. About this clone itself: No antigen is known for it.

The clonotype was recovered from an adult who received the AZD1222 COVID-19 vaccine. This chain connects TRBV7-9 to TRBJ2-1, with D perhaps matching TRBD1 or TRBD2 (5 bases each). Sequences were derived from peripheral blood, sampled 28 days after the second AZD1222 dose. The CDR3 loop is CASSGRDGPNEQFF. Here the CDR3 DNA reads TGTGCCAGCAGCGGCAGGGACGGACCAAATGAGCAGTTCTTC.